The rows below give T cell receptor beta chains drawn from one sample of a study of blood T cell repertoires in COVID-19. Data came from immunoSEQ multiplex PCR; TCRdb stores just in-frame clones and leaves some out. The sample holds 200,000 or so clones, approximately 84% seen once. Material: peripheral blood. The receptors were gathered from a human donor with acute or convalescent COVID-19. The donor label of this sample is uncertain. The CDR3 runs from the conserved cysteine through the conserved F or W. Each record gives: D gene, clone size, V gene, J gene, CDR3 DNA, CDR3 protein. D genes are given only for firm matches. Only part of the rows carry a size: once, few, many, or a class if the clone is expanded.

D gene: NA; clone size: NA; V gene: TRBV10-2; J gene: TRBJ1-5; CDR3 DNA: TGCGCCAGCAGTGACAGGGAAAGCAATCAGCCCCAGCATTTT; CDR3 protein: CASSDRESNQPQHF
D gene: NA; clone size: once; V gene: TRBV7-9; J gene: TRBJ1-6; CDR3 DNA: TGTGCCATAAACCGGGACACCAATAATTCACCCCTCCACTTT; CDR3 protein: CAINRDTNNSPLHF
D gene: TRBD1; clone size: NA; V gene: TRBV5-1; J gene: TRBJ1-2; CDR3 DNA: TGCGCCAGCAGCCCGGGGGGACAGGGTGGTGGCTACACCTTC; CDR3 protein: CASSPGGQGGGYTF
D gene: TRBD2; clone size: few; V gene: TRBV7-9; J gene: TRBJ2-3; CDR3 DNA: TGTGCCAGCAGCTTAGCCGGCGGGAGTGGAGATACGCAGTATTTT; CDR3 protein: CASSLAGGSGDTQYF
D gene: TRBD1; clone size: NA; V gene: TRBV29-1; J gene: TRBJ2-7; CDR3 DNA: TGCAGCGTTCCGGGACAGCTTAACGAGCAGTACTTC; CDR3 protein: CSVPGQLNEQYF
D gene: NA; clone size: NA; V gene: TRBV10-3; J gene: TRBJ2-3; CDR3 DNA: TGTGCCATCAGGGACAGTCACTCTAGCACAGATACGCAGTATTTT; CDR3 protein: CAIRDSHSSTDTQYF
D gene: TRBD2; clone size: few; V gene: TRBV5-1; J gene: TRBJ2-1; CDR3 DNA: TGCGCCAGCAGCTTACTACCGGGACTAGCGGGAGGGAAGGATGAGCAGTTCTTC; CDR3 protein: CASSLLPGLAGGKDEQFF
D gene: NA; clone size: NA; V gene: TRBV27; J gene: TRBJ1-5; CDR3 DNA: TGTGCCAGCAGTTTCGGGACATTTAATCAGCCCCAGCATTTT; CDR3 protein: CASSFGTFNQPQHF
D gene: TRBD1; clone size: few; V gene: TRBV5-1; J gene: TRBJ1-2; CDR3 DNA: TGCGCCAGCAGCTTGGGGCAGGGGGCGCGTGGCTACACCTTC; CDR3 protein: CASSLGQGARGYTF
D gene: NA; clone size: NA; V gene: TRBV19; J gene: TRBJ2-3; CDR3 DNA: TGTGCCAGTAGTATCCCACAGTCGGCAGATACGCAGTATTTT; CDR3 protein: CASSIPQSADTQYF
D gene: TRBD1; clone size: NA; V gene: TRBV6-5; J gene: TRBJ1-1; CDR3 DNA: TGTGCCAGCAGTACCGGGACAGGGTTAGCTTTCTTT; CDR3 protein: CASSTGTGLAFF
D gene: TRBD2; clone size: few; V gene: TRBV5-6; J gene: TRBJ2-1; CDR3 DNA: TGTGCCAGCAGCCTAAGATACCTAGCGGGCTACAATGAGCAGTTCTTC; CDR3 protein: CASSLRYLAGYNEQFF
D gene: TRBD2; clone size: NA; V gene: TRBV24-1; J gene: TRBJ2-1; CDR3 DNA: TGTGCCACCAGTGATTCGATTAGCGGGAGGGCCCTCAATGAGCAGTTCTTC; CDR3 protein: CATSDSISGRALNEQFF
D gene: TRBD2; clone size: NA; V gene: TRBV6-2/TRBV6-3; J gene: TRBJ2-5; CDR3 DNA: TGTGCCAGCAGCCCTCCTAGCGGGAGTTTACAAGAGACCCAGTACTTC; CDR3 protein: CASSPPSGSLQETQYF
D gene: NA; clone size: NA; V gene: TRBV9; J gene: TRBJ1-2; CDR3 DNA: TGTGCCAGCAGCTTCTCGGCAGTGGCGGACTATGGCTACACCTTC; CDR3 protein: CASSFSAVADYGYTF
D gene: TRBD1; clone size: NA; V gene: TRBV30; J gene: TRBJ1-5; CDR3 DNA: TGTGCCTGGAGCCCCGGGACAGATCAGCCCCAGCATTTT; CDR3 protein: CAWSPGTDQPQHF
D gene: NA; clone size: once; V gene: TRBV5-1; J gene: TRBJ1-3; CDR3 DNA: TGCGCCAGCAGCCAACAGGGATTCTCTGGAAACACCATATATTTT; CDR3 protein: CASSQQGFSGNTIYF
D gene: TRBD1; clone size: NA; V gene: TRBV25-1; J gene: TRBJ1-1; CDR3 DNA: TGTGCCAGCAGTTTAGGGGGCACCACTGAAGCTTTCTTT; CDR3 protein: CASSLGGTTEAFF
D gene: NA; clone size: NA; V gene: TRBV3-1/TRBV3-2; J gene: TRBJ1-3; CDR3 DNA: TGTGCCAGCAGCCGACGGGGGGAAAGTGGAAACACCATATATTTT; CDR3 protein: CASSRRGESGNTIYF
D gene: NA; clone size: NA; V gene: TRBV24-1; J gene: TRBJ1-4; CDR3 DNA: TGTGCCACCAGTGATTTGAGAGGAAAACTGTTTTTT; CDR3 protein: CATSDLRGKLFF
D gene: TRBD1; clone size: NA; V gene: TRBV7-2; J gene: TRBJ1-2; CDR3 DNA: TGTGCCAGCAGCTTAGACGGGGACAGATCTAACTATGGCTACACCTTC; CDR3 protein: CASSLDGDRSNYGYTF
D gene: TRBD2; clone size: NA; V gene: TRBV27; J gene: TRBJ2-4; CDR3 DNA: TGTGCCAGCAGTTTCCGGGTCCCGGGACTAGCGGGAGGAATTCAGTACTTC; CDR3 protein: CASSFRVPGLAGGIQYF
D gene: TRBD2; clone size: NA; V gene: TRBV7-2; J gene: TRBJ2-7; CDR3 DNA: TGTGCCAGCAGCTTAGCCGTTCGGGTTGGTAGCGGGAGGTTCTCCTACGAGCAGTACTTC; CDR3 protein: CASSLAVRVGSGRFSYEQYF
D gene: NA; clone size: NA; V gene: TRBV12-3/TRBV12-4; J gene: TRBJ1-5; CDR3 DNA: TGTGCCAGCTCCGGGGGTTTGGGTCAGCCCCAGCATTTT; CDR3 protein: CASSGGLGQPQHF
D gene: NA; clone size: NA; V gene: TRBV10-3; J gene: TRBJ1-1; CDR3 DNA: TGTGCCATCAGTGGCGGGCCAGGGAGGGGGAACACTGAAGCTTTCTTT; CDR3 protein: CAISGGPGRGNTEAFF
D gene: TRBD2; clone size: NA; V gene: TRBV7-3; J gene: TRBJ2-1; CDR3 DNA: TGTGCCAGCAGCCTCGAGCGGGACTCCTACAATGAGCAGTTCTTC; CDR3 protein: CASSLERDSYNEQFF
D gene: TRBD2; clone size: once; V gene: TRBV7-7; J gene: TRBJ2-6; CDR3 DNA: TGTGCCAGCAGCTTAGATGGCGGGAGATTCACTGGGGCCAACGTCCTGACTTTC; CDR3 protein: CASSLDGGRFTGANVLTF
D gene: TRBD2; clone size: few; V gene: TRBV3-1/TRBV3-2; J gene: TRBJ2-2; CDR3 DNA: TGTGCCAGCAGCCACAACCTCGGGACTAGCGACGGCGGGGAGCTGTTTTTT; CDR3 protein: CASSHNLGTSDGGELFF
D gene: TRBD2; clone size: once; V gene: TRBV28; J gene: TRBJ2-1; CDR3 DNA: TGTGCCAGCAGTCAAACTAGCGGGATCCGGGAGCAGTTCTTC; CDR3 protein: CASSQTSGIREQFF
D gene: TRBD1; clone size: NA; V gene: TRBV6-5; J gene: TRBJ1-2; CDR3 DNA: TGTGCCAGCAGTCGACAGGGTAACTATGGCTACACCTTC; CDR3 protein: CASSRQGNYGYTF
D gene: NA; clone size: NA; V gene: TRBV5-1; J gene: TRBJ1-3; CDR3 DNA: TGCGCCAGCAGCTTGGGGTTCACAGGGATCGTCTCTGGAAACACCATATATTTT; CDR3 protein: CASSLGFTGIVSGNTIYF
D gene: TRBD1; clone size: NA; V gene: TRBV30; J gene: TRBJ2-7; CDR3 DNA: TGTGCCTGGAAAGGGACAGGGGCCTACGAGCAGTACTTC; CDR3 protein: CAWKGTGAYEQYF
D gene: NA; clone size: once; V gene: TRBV6-5; J gene: TRBJ2-2; CDR3 DNA: TGTGCCAGCAGTTACTCGGGGACAACGAACACCGGGGAGCTGTTTTTT; CDR3 protein: CASSYSGTTNTGELFF
D gene: NA; clone size: NA; V gene: TRBV7-9; J gene: TRBJ2-7; CDR3 DNA: TGTGCCAGCAGCCTTCTCGGCTACGAGCAGTACTTC; CDR3 protein: CASSLLGYEQYF
D gene: TRBD2; clone size: NA; V gene: TRBV18; J gene: TRBJ2-1; CDR3 DNA: TGTGCCAGCTCACCCTCATCTCTAGCGGGGGGGAATGAGCAGTTCTTC; CDR3 protein: CASSPSSLAGGNEQFF
D gene: TRBD1; clone size: NA; V gene: TRBV5-1; J gene: TRBJ1-2; CDR3 DNA: TGCGCCAGCAGCCGGGACAGGGGGGAGCGCTACACCTTC; CDR3 protein: CASSRDRGERYTF
D gene: NA; clone size: NA; V gene: TRBV2; J gene: TRBJ1-5; CDR3 DNA: TGTGCCAGCAGTGAATCGGGGATTAGCAATCAGCCCCAGCATTTT; CDR3 protein: CASSESGISNQPQHF
D gene: NA; clone size: NA; V gene: TRBV14; J gene: TRBJ2-1; CDR3 DNA: TGTGCCAGCAGTGACAGGTACAATGAGCAGTTCTTC; CDR3 protein: CASSDRYNEQFF
D gene: TRBD1; clone size: NA; V gene: TRBV5-1; J gene: TRBJ1-6; CDR3 DNA: TGCGCCAGCAGCTTGGTGCCAGGGGGCGTCGGTTCACCCCTCCACTTT; CDR3 protein: CASSLVPGGVGSPLHF
D gene: TRBD1; clone size: NA; V gene: TRBV24-1; J gene: TRBJ2-1; CDR3 DNA: TGTGCCACCAGTGCCGGGACAGGGGATAATGAGCAGTTCTTC; CDR3 protein: CATSAGTGDNEQFF
D gene: TRBD2; clone size: NA; V gene: TRBV7-2; J gene: TRBJ2-7; CDR3 DNA: TGTGCCAGCAGCTTGTTCCTAGCGGGAGTTGAAGAGCAGTACTTC; CDR3 protein: CASSLFLAGVEEQYF
D gene: TRBD2; clone size: NA; V gene: TRBV30; J gene: TRBJ2-3; CDR3 DNA: TGTGCCTGGTTACTGGGGGGGAGCACAGATACGCAGTATTTT; CDR3 protein: CAWLLGGSTDTQYF
D gene: NA; clone size: NA; V gene: TRBV3-1/TRBV3-2; J gene: TRBJ2-2; CDR3 DNA: TGTGCCAGCAAGCCAGAGGGAATTGGCGGCACCGGGGAGCTGTTTTTT; CDR3 protein: CASKPEGIGGTGELFF
D gene: TRBD2; clone size: NA; V gene: TRBV5-1; J gene: TRBJ2-5; CDR3 DNA: TGCGCCAGCAGCTTGGGCGGGAGTGAGACCCAGTACTTC; CDR3 protein: CASSLGGSETQYF
D gene: TRBD2; clone size: NA; V gene: TRBV7-2; J gene: TRBJ2-7; CDR3 DNA: TGTGCCAGCAGCCTACCTACCGGGACTAGCGGGAGTAACCCCTACGAGCAGTACTTC; CDR3 protein: CASSLPTGTSGSNPYEQYF
D gene: NA; clone size: NA; V gene: TRBV6-1; J gene: TRBJ1-2; CDR3 DNA: TGTGCCAGCAGTGAAGGAGTGGTCCAAACCTATGGCTACACCTTC; CDR3 protein: CASSEGVVQTYGYTF
D gene: NA; clone size: NA; V gene: TRBV3-1/TRBV3-2; J gene: TRBJ2-2; CDR3 DNA: TGTGCCAGCAGCCCTTACAGGGCCCCAGTGGGGGAGCTGTTTTTT; CDR3 protein: CASSPYRAPVGELFF
D gene: TRBD1; clone size: few; V gene: TRBV30; J gene: TRBJ1-3; CDR3 DNA: TGTGCCTGGAGTTCGGGACAGGGGCTCCTGAGCTCTGGAAACACCATATATTTT; CDR3 protein: CAWSSGQGLLSSGNTIYF
D gene: NA; clone size: NA; V gene: TRBV10-3; J gene: TRBJ2-3; CDR3 DNA: TGTGCCATCAGGAAGGGGGGGGAGGCAGATACGCAGTATTTT; CDR3 protein: CAIRKGGEADTQYF
D gene: NA; clone size: NA; V gene: TRBV6-2/TRBV6-3; J gene: TRBJ1-5; CDR3 DNA: TGTGCCAGTAGGCCTCCAAGGGGCGGTCAGCCCCAGCATTTT; CDR3 protein: CASRPPRGGQPQHF
D gene: NA; clone size: NA; V gene: TRBV12-3/TRBV12-4; J gene: TRBJ1-1; CDR3 DNA: TGTGCCAGCAGCAGACTACTGAACACTGAAGCTTTCTTT; CDR3 protein: CASSRLLNTEAFF
D gene: NA; clone size: NA; V gene: TRBV7-2; J gene: TRBJ2-1; CDR3 DNA: TGTGCCAGCAGCTTAGGACAGGCCAACAATGAGCAGTTCTTC; CDR3 protein: CASSLGQANNEQFF